The TCR beta chain under discussion was sequenced for a study of identical twins. This clonotype occurred once. Its specificity is not known. Findings of the study overall: Rather than following the same donors, the conclusions depended on cross-sectional statistical analysis.

Germline loops: CDR1 ENHRY, CDR2 SYGVKD. The trim removed 1 base at V and 1 base at J, leaving 4 bases unmatched. This CDR3 comprises 17 residues. Carrying unique molecular identifiers, the cDNA also gained a universal primer site through template switching. TCRdb re-called the 5' RACE reads through MiXCR, storing one row per CDR3 protein. The data contain 500,000 to 550,000 distinct CDR3 sequences, approximately 20% of them singletons. These data were also reused for a study on yellow fever vaccine responses in identical twins.

The sequencing input was CD4+ T cells sorted from blood. This sequence originates from a young woman in good health. The chain employs TRBV10-3 and TRBJ2-4; 10 bases fit TRBD2. This chain's CDR3 is CAISEWGTSEAKNIQYF. In DNA form, the CDR3 reads TGTGCCATCAGTGAGTGGGGGACTAGCGAGGCCAAAAACATTCAGTACTTC.